Listed here is a single TCR beta chain. These data are taken from a study of blood T cells in healthy people across ages. Together with a sample-barcoded 5' primer, a J-beta primer mix was included in a second PCR lasting 7 to 11 cycles. Each CDR3 protein gets one entry after TCRdb re-called the 5' RACE reads with MiXCR. Found here are over 1.5 million distinct CDR3 sequences, about 50% of them singletons; the top ten hold around 2.1%. The specimen sequenced was blood. The clonotype was recovered from a woman in her thirties or forties in good health.

The chain's CDR3 is CASSQDIGQKHNEQFF. The CDR3 DNA reads as TGTGCCAGCAGCCAAGATATCGGCCAGAAACACAATGAGCAGTTCTTC. V usage is TRBV4-2 and J usage is TRBJ2-1; D not certain. CDR1 LGHNA and CDR2 YNFKEQ come from the germline V gene. Trimming left V 0 bases short and J 5 bases short, with 14 bases between. This CDR3 spans 16 amino acids.